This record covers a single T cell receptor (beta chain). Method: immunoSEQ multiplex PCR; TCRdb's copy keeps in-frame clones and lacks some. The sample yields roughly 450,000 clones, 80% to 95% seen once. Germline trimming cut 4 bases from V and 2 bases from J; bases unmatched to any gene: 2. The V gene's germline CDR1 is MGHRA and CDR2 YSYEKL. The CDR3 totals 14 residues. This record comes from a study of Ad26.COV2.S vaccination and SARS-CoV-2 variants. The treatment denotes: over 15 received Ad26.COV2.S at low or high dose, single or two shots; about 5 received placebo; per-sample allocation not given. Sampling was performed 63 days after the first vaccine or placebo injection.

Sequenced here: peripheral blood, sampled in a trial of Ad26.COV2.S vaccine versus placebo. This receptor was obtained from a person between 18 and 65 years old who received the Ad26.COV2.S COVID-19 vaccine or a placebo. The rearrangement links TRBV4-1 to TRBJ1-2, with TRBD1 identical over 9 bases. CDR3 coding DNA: TGCGCCAGCAGCCGGACAGGGGAGAACTATGGCTACACCTTC. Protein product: CASSRTGENYGYTF.